In its sample, the clone carrying this T cell receptor beta chain was seen a few times. These data are taken from a study of neurological immune-mediated disorders. Time point in this sample: longitudinal time-point 2. The CDR3 sequence is 13 residues long. From germline, CDR1 is SGHRS and CDR2 YFSETQ. V lost 4 bases and J 9 bases, leaving 14 bases between the germline ends. 5'RACE with 10-nucleotide random UMIs produced the cDNA. The authors obtained over 180 million TCR-beta sequences from 15-18 subjects per sequencing run. TCRdb redid the calling of the 5' RACE reads with MiXCR, one entry per CDR3 protein. Of about 49,000 distinct CDR3 sequences listed, around 13% are singletons.

The V call is TRBV5-1, the J call TRBJ2-1; D is possibly TRBD2 (6 bases). The receptor comes from a male donor with HTLV-1-associated myelopathy (HAM/TSP). The sequencing sample was made of PBMCs. CDR3 DNA: TGCGCCAGCAGCCGCGGGGCGGGCGGTGAGCAGTTCTTC. Translating gives CASSRGAGGEQFF.